This entry lists 8 T cell receptor beta chains sequenced from one sample in a study of blood T cell repertoires in COVID-19. TCRdb's table, derived via immunoSEQ multiplex PCR, lists solely in-frame clones and lacks some. The table includes 100,000 to 150,000 clones, over 75% detected once. The sequenced sample was peripheral blood. Every receptor here comes from an elderly woman with acute or convalescent COVID-19.

This rearrangement joins TRBV28 to TRBJ1-5, with 11 bases identical to TRBD1. CDR1 is MDHEN, CDR2 SYDVKM, per germline. V lost 10 bases, J lost 7 bases, and 9 bases stayed unmatched. The CDR3 spans 14 residues. The DNA for the CDR3 is TGTGCCAACTCGGACAGGGGGCTCGGGCAGCCCCAGCATTTT. Translated: CANSDRGLGQPQHF.

The chain combines TRBV19 with TRBJ1-2; a possible D gene is TRBD1 (6 bases). With 6 bases removed from V and 2 bases from J, the gap between germline ends came to 16 bases. The CDR3 extends over 15 amino acids. In germline, CDR1 is LNHDA, CDR2 SQIVND (reference sequence). CDR3 residues: CASRPKQGFNYGYTF. The CDR3 nucleotides read TGTGCCAGTAGACCAAAACAGGGATTCAACTATGGCTACACCTTC.

V usage is TRBV9 and J usage is TRBJ1-3, with unresolved D. V was shortened by 4 bases and J by 3 bases, with 14 bases between the two germline ends. This CDR3 spans 15 amino acids. Germline V gene sequence: CDR1 SGDLS, CDR2 YYNGEE. CDR3 DNA: TGTGCCAGCAGCTCCTCTGGAGGGCGTGGAAACACCATATATTTT. The encoded protein is CASSSSGGRGNTIYF.

The rearrangement joins TRBV5-4 to TRBJ2-3; possibly TRBD1 for D (6 bases). Germline V gives CDR1 SGHNT, CDR2 YYREEE (reference sequence). The CDR3 contains 16 residues. V was pared by 3 bases and J by 2 bases, with 16 bases between. The CDR3 nucleotides are TGTGCCAGCAGCTCACCGAACAGGGATTACACAGATACGCAGTATTTT. It codes for CASSSPNRDYTDTQYF.

The chain employs TRBV3-1 (or the pseudogene TRBV3-2) and TRBJ1-2; maybe TRBD1 (5 bases). Germline V gene data show CDR1 as LGHDT and CDR2 as YNNKEL (reference sequence). The CDR3 runs 12 residues. V was trimmed by 4 bases and J by 8 bases, leaving 11 bases between them. This CDR3 reads CASSPAEGGYTF. In nucleotides, the CDR3 is TGTGCCAGCAGCCCAGCGGAGGGGGGCTACACCTTC.

The rearrangement uses TRBV7-2 and TRBJ2-7; tentative D call: TRBD1 (6 bases). Germline-derived CDR1 and CDR2 are SGHTA and FQGNSA. The CDR3 is made up of 15 amino acids. The V end was cut by 5 bases, the J end by 2 bases, with 16 bases between. The CDR3 here is CASSTSGTQTYEQYF. The CDR3 nucleotides read TGTGCCAGCAGCACCTCCGGGACACAGACCTACGAGCAGTACTTC.

This clone has only one observation. The chain uses TRBV10-3 and TRBJ1-1, with 9 bases matching TRBD1. This CDR3 comprises 14 residues. The J segment lost 8 bases and the V segment lost 2 bases, leaving 6 bases of the junction unmatched. Germline lookup yields CDR1 ENHRY and CDR2 SYGVKD. The CDR3 here is CAISEALDRGEAFF. The CDR3 nucleotides are TGTGCCATCAGTGAGGCGTTGGACAGGGGAGAAGCTTTCTTT.

This chain joins TRBV7-3 and TRBJ2-2; 10 positions agree with TRBD2. V was clipped by 2 bases and J by 0 bases; unmatched bases: 9. Germline V gene lookup returns CDR1 SGHTA and CDR2 FQGTGA. The CDR3 loop spans 19 amino acids. The CDR3 region has the DNA TGTGCCAGCAGCTTACTAGCGGGAGTCCGGGCCCCGAACACCGGGGAGCTGTTTTTT. Amino acid sequence: CASSLLAGVRAPNTGELFF.